This T cell receptor beta chain was retrieved from a study of OX40 agonist ivuxolimab in advanced cancers. Study in general: Earlier anti-PD-1, anti-PD-L1 or anti-CTLA-4 therapy was permitted; roughly 40% had received some. In three patients, partial responses were observed, one with hepatocellular carcinoma and two with cutaneous melanoma. Findings and caveats of the study: Among the nonresponders, some also had low normalized T-cell clonal expansion. At 0.1 to 3.0 mg/kg, clonal expansion of CD4+ and CD8+ blood T cells had occurred by week 6.

Remarks on this clone: Its cognate antigen is unknown.

Libraries were prepared by immunoSEQ multiplex PCR; TCRdb keeps only in-frame clonotypes and omits some of them. The table has around 17,000 clones, more than 70% seen once; the top ten hold under 30%. V lost 4 bases and J 13 bases, leaving 17 bases between the germline ends. CDR3 size: 14 residues. CDR1 is LGHNA and CDR2 is YSLEER in the germline V gene. The chain employs TRBV4-3 and TRBJ1-6; D is possibly TRBD1 (5 bases). The specimen comprised CD4+ or CD8+ T cells sorted from blood, sampled in a trial of the OX40 agonist ivuxolimab. The clonotype comes from an adult with an advanced solid tumor such as melanoma, head and neck, liver or kidney cancer. CDR3 sequence reads: CASSPGGQGLPLHF. CDR3 in DNA: TGCGCCAGCAGCCCTGGAGGCCAGGGATTGCCCCTCCACTTT.